This TCR beta chain comes out of a study of blood T cell repertoires in COVID-19. Study-level information: Specimens from acute and convalescent COVID-19 originated in the United States, Italy and Spain. The analysed material was cDNA or gDNA that came from T cells, B-cell-depleted T cells, or PBMCs.

Sequencing used immunoSEQ multiplex PCR; TCRdb keeps in-frame clones, though not all of them. The sample records about 280,000 clones, 85% being singletons. This CDR3 spans 15 amino acids. V lost 8 bases and J 5 bases, leaving 21 bases between the germline ends. Germline V lookup: CDR1 LNHDA, CDR2 SQIVND (reference sequence). The V and J genes are TRBV19 and TRBJ1-1; a weak D match, TRBD1 (5 bases). The clonotype originates from a woman in her forties or fifties who had recovered from COVID-19. The sample was PBMCs or T cells enriched from blood (not recorded which). The CDR3 spells CASAVGGSGRTEAFF. The CDR3 DNA follows: TGTGCCAGTGCGGTCGGGGGGTCGGGTCGGACTGAAGCTTTCTTT.